The 27 T cell receptor beta chains reported below all come from one sample, sequenced in a study of T cell repertoires in cytomegalovirus infection (dated by TCRdb to between 2018 and 2021). The sequencing machine was an Illumina HiSeq 1500. Using fastp trimming at Q25 and MiXCR clonotype assembly, TCRdb reanalyzed the public sequencing data and kept in-frame beta chains. Each entry merges the rows of one CDR3 protein and shows their most common DNA and genes. In this sample the table shows approximately 180,000 distinct CDR3 sequences, approximately 20% of which occur a single time. Just under 3% of the sample is taken by the ten largest. The specimen sequenced was PBMCs. These receptors all come from a human donor in good health (CMV status not recorded). Some clones in this sample may be carry-over from other donors' samples.

This clonotype was seen repeatedly, ten times or more. The rearrangement joins TRBV28 to TRBJ2-5; possible D gene TRBD1, 5 bases. This CDR3 is 18 amino acids long. Germline V gene sequence: CDR1 MDHEN, CDR2 SYDVKM. V was shortened by 10 bases and J by 3 bases, with 30 bases between the two germline ends. Here the CDR3 DNA reads TGTGCCACCGAGGTTGGGCAGGGAAGGGGCAGGCTCAAAGAGACCCAGTACTTC. Protein: CATEVGQGRGRLKETQYF.

This chain uses TRBV20-1 with TRBJ1-3; D might be TRBD1 (6 bases). V was clipped by 0 bases and J by 2 bases, with 14 bases between them. From germline, CDR1 is DFQATT and CDR2 SNEGSKA (reference sequence). The CDR3 has 16 amino acids. CDR3 nucleotides: TGCAGTGCTAGAGATCCAACAGGGAGCGCTGGAAACACCATATATTTT. The encoded protein is CSARDPTGSAGNTIYF.

This clonotype was detected ten times or more. V gene TRBV14 combines with J gene TRBJ2-5, with a weak D call TRBD2 (6 bases). Trimming stripped 5 bases from V and 5 bases from J, with 15 bases between. The CDR3 totals 14 residues. CDR1 is SGHDN, CDR2 FVKESK, per germline. CDR3 in amino acids: CASSAGPKRETQYF. CDR3 bases: TGTGCCAGCAGCGCGGGACCCAAAAGGGAGACCCAGTACTTC.

This sequence joins TRBV12-3 or TRBV12-4 and TRBJ2-2; the D gene is possibly TRBD1 (5 bases). Deletions cut 10 bases from V and 7 bases from J, with 13 bases between. The CDR3 consists of 12 residues. CDR3 sequence: CANRNGDGELFF. As DNA, the CDR3 is TGTGCCAACAGGAATGGCGACGGGGAGCTGTTTTTT.

This clonotype was found many times. The chain is built from TRBV11-3 and TRBJ1-2; D may be TRBD1 (6 bases). The CDR3 totals 14 residues. The germline V and J ends were trimmed by 0 bases and 3 bases, with 8 bases remaining between them. CDR1 and CDR2 from the germline V gene are SGHNT and YENEEA. In nucleotides, the CDR3 is TGTGCCAGCAGCTTAGATGGGGGCGACTATGGCTACACCTTC. This translates into CASSLDGGDYGYTF.

The rearrangement joins TRBV2 to TRBJ2-2; D possibly corresponds to TRBD2 (6 bases). Germline values: CDR1 SNHLY, CDR2 FYNNEI. There are 14 residues in the CDR3. Trimming cost V 8 bases and J 7 bases, with 17 bases left between them. CDR3 sequence reads: CASLAGQYGGELFF. In DNA, the CDR3 is TGTGCCAGCTTGGCGGGGCAATACGGCGGGGAGCTGTTTTTT.

This clonotype was seen ten or more times. This rearrangement joins TRBV11-1 to TRBJ2-5; D could derive from TRBD1 or TRBD2 (5 bases each). The CDR3 is 14 amino acids. Looked up from germline, CDR1 is SGHAT and CDR2 is FQDESV (reference sequence). V lost 6 bases and J 3 bases, leaving 14 bases between the germline ends. In nucleotides, the CDR3 is TGTGCCAGCAGGTCGCCCGGGACGGAAGAGACCCAGTACTTC. This translates into CASRSPGTEETQYF.

In DNA form, the CDR3 reads TGTGCCAGCAGTGTTAATATTGAAGCTTTCTTT. Translated: CASSVNIEAFF. This sequence joins TRBV28 and TRBJ1-1; no reliable D call. This CDR3 comprises 11 residues. Germline values: CDR1 MDHEN, CDR2 SYDVKM. V gave up 5 bases and J gave up 7 bases, with 8 bases separating them.

A word on this clonotype: One base away lies a much larger clone, so this may be a sequencing read error. The chain carries TRBV14 and TRBJ2-5; D is unresolved. Germline CDR1 reads SGHDN; CDR2 reads FVKESK. The CDR3 consists of 11 residues. Deletions cut 0 bases from V and 4 bases from J, with 0 bases between. The CDR3 loop reads CASSQEETQYF. The CDR3 DNA is TGTGCCAGCAGCCAAGAAGAGACCCAGTACTTC.

V is TRBV6-6 and J is TRBJ1-2; D call uncertain. Trimming removed 0 bases at V and 7 bases at J, with 12 bases between. This CDR3 spans 14 amino acids. Germline CDR1 and CDR2: MNHNY and SVGAGI (reference sequence). The CDR3 coding sequence is TGTGCCAGCAGTTACTCGAGCGGGGATGCTGGCTACACCTTC. Protein: CASSYSSGDAGYTF.

CDR3 loop: CASNGGYGYTF. CDR3 DNA: TGTGCCAGCAACGGGGGGTATGGCTACACCTTC. The gene calls are TRBV27 and TRBJ1-2; possible D gene TRBD1, 5 bases. The V end was cut by 7 bases, the J end by 5 bases, with 8 bases between. The CDR3 is made up of 11 amino acids. Germline assignment: CDR1 MNHEY and CDR2 SMNVEV (reference sequence).

The rearrangement uses TRBV4-2 and TRBJ2-1, with 8 bases identical to TRBD2. J lost 8 bases, V lost 2 bases, and 11 bases had no gene match. Germline-derived CDR1 and CDR2 are LGHNA and YNFKEQ. This CDR3 region has 16 residues. The CDR3 loop is CASSQRAGGGRDEQFF. Here the CDR3 DNA reads TGTGCCAGCAGCCAACGGGCGGGGGGAGGTCGGGATGAGCAGTTCTTC.

The chain combines TRBV9 with TRBJ2-7; 8 bases line up with TRBD2. The V and J ends lost 4 bases and 2 bases, in that order; junction bases with no gene match: 8. The CDR3 has 15 residues. Germline lookup yields CDR1 SGDLS and CDR2 YYNGEE. CDR3 in DNA: TGTGCCAGCAGCAACAGAGCGGGGGCCCCCTACGAGCAGTACTTC. Its protein is CASSNRAGAPYEQYF.

The chain recombines TRBV5-3 with TRBJ1-2, with 9 bases identical to TRBD1. TRBV5-3 is an open reading frame whose function is uncertain. The junction had 11 bases not matched to a gene; V was cut back by 8 bases and J by 3 bases. The CDR3 spans 15 residues. The chain's CDR3 is CASSQTGGGYYGYTF. The CDR3 nucleotides read TGTGCCAGCAGCCAAACAGGGGGCGGCTACTATGGCTACACCTTC.

This clonotype has just a few counts. The chain combines TRBV5-1 with TRBJ2-5; TRBD2 agrees at 10 bases. This CDR3 contains 16 residues. Per germline, CDR1 SGHRS and CDR2 YFSETQ. After removal of 0 bases from V and 5 bases from J, the junction contained 7 bases not matched to a gene. The CDR3 sequence: CASSLDGTSVEETQYF. In DNA form, the CDR3 reads TGCGCCAGCAGCTTGGATGGGACTAGCGTTGAGGAGACCCAGTACTTC.

This clonotype has a handful of counts. The chain joins TRBV27 to TRBJ2-7; possibly TRBD1 or TRBD2 for D (6 bases each). CDR3 length: 13 residues. Germline-derived CDR1 and CDR2 are MNHEY and SMNVEV (reference sequence). V gave up 3 bases and J gave up 5 bases, with 11 bases separating them. The CDR3 DNA reads as TGTGCCAGCAGTTTTTTGGGGGGCGACGAGCAGTACTTC. This translates into CASSFLGGDEQYF.

A few counts support this clonotype. J is TRBJ1-1 and V is TRBV10-3; no clear D. The CDR3 has 12 residues. Germline V gene data show CDR1 as ENHRY and CDR2 as SYGVKD. The V end lost 4 bases, the J end lost 4 bases, and 7 bases lay between the germline ends. The CDR3 nucleotides are TGTGCCATCAGTGTCGAGGGCACTGAAGCTTTCTTT. It translates to CAISVEGTEAFF.

As concerns this clonotype: This may stem from a read error, because a much larger clone lies one nucleotide away. CDR3 protein: CAGSLDWSPQHF. In nucleotides, the CDR3 is TGTGCCGGCAGCTTAGACTGGTCGCCCCAGCATTTT. The chain combines TRBV7-2 with TRBJ1-5; D ambiguous. CDR1 is SGHTA, CDR2 FQGNSA, per germline. The CDR3 covers 12 residues. The full variable domain, in which reference TRBV7-2 and TRBJ1-5 provide the parts outside the CDR3, is GAGVSQSPSNKVTEKGKDVELRCDPISGHTALYWYRQSLGQGLEFLIYFQGNSAPDKSGLPSDRFSAERTGGSVSTLTIQRTQQEDSAVYLCAGSLDWSPQHFGDGTRLSIL.

The V call is TRBV5-4, the J call TRBJ2-2; 10 bases line up with TRBD1. CDR1 and CDR2 (germline): SGHNT, YYREEE (reference sequence). The CDR3 covers 20 residues. V shed 4 bases, J shed 4 bases, and the junction held 19 bases outside the gene matches. In nucleotides, the CDR3 is TGTGCCAGCAGCCCGACCGGACAGGGGGTGGGTCTGATAGGCACCGGGGAGCTGTTTTTT. This translates into CASSPTGQGVGLIGTGELFF.

This clonotype showed up many times. The genes are TRBV7-2 and TRBJ1-3, with 8 bases identical to TRBD1. This CDR3 contains 16 residues. The germline gives CDR1 SGHTA, CDR2 FQGNSA. J gave up 0 bases and V 5 bases, and 6 bases lay outside the gene matches. The DNA for the CDR3 is TGTGCCAGCAGCACCCGGACAGGGAGCTCTGGAAACACCATATATTTT. This translates into CASSTRTGSSGNTIYF.

This clonotype was detected many times. The chain couples TRBV7-2 to TRBJ2-7; TRBD1 aligns across 7 bases. Germline lookup yields CDR1 SGHTA and CDR2 FQGNSA. V shed 5 bases and J 1 base; nucleotides not matched to a gene: 5. The CDR3 consists of 14 residues. As DNA, the CDR3 is TGTGCCAGCAGCCCGGACAGGATTTCCTACGAGCAGTACTTC. Protein sequence: CASSPDRISYEQYF.

The gene calls are TRBV19 and TRBJ1-5, with 11 nucleotides matching TRBD1. The CDR3 length is 15 residues. Germline trimming cut 7 bases from V and 7 bases from J; bases unmatched to any gene: 9. Per germline, CDR1 LNHDA and CDR2 SQIVND (reference sequence). CDR3 sequence: CASTPGQGVGQPQHF. As DNA, the CDR3 is TGTGCCAGTACCCCGGGACAGGGGGTCGGCCAGCCCCAGCATTTT. Based on the CDR3 plus reference TRBV19 and TRBJ1-5, the full variable domain is DGGITQSPKYLFRKEGQNVTLSCEQNLNHDAMYWYRQDPGQGLRLIYYSQIVNDFQKGDIAEGYSVSREKKESFPLTVTSAQKNPTAFYLCASTPGQGVGQPQHFGDGTRLSIL.

The table lists this clonotype with many counts. The rearrangement links TRBV12-3 or TRBV12-4 to TRBJ1-5; TRBD1 agrees at 10 bases. The trim removed 6 bases at V and 1 base at J, leaving 6 bases unmatched. The CDR3 consists of 16 residues. The CDR3 sequence is CASSDRGRLSNQPQHF. The DNA for the CDR3 is TGTGCCAGCAGCGACAGGGGGCGCTTAAGCAATCAGCCCCAGCATTTT.

This clonotype showed up just once. The chain combines TRBV28 with TRBJ1-1, with D possibly TRBD1 on 5 matching bases. CDR3 size: 14 residues. V lost 3 bases, J lost 4 bases, and 12 bases lay in between. CDR1 and CDR2 from the germline V gene are MDHEN and SYDVKM. The chain's CDR3 is CASSFSGKGTEAFF. Written as DNA, the CDR3 is TGTGCCAGCAGTTTTTCAGGGAAGGGCACTGAAGCTTTCTTT.

This clonotype has a count of ten or more. The gene calls are TRBV7-2 and TRBJ2-6; possible D gene TRBD1, 5 bases. The CDR3 loop spans 21 amino acids. Germline V gene data show CDR1 as SGHTA and CDR2 as FQGNSA. V was clipped by 5 bases and J by 0 bases, with 26 bases between them. CDR3 sequence reads: CASSGLVLRVQVPSGANVLTF. DNA of the CDR3: TGTGCCAGCAGCGGATTAGTACTGAGAGTACAGGTCCCCTCTGGGGCCAACGTCCTGACTTTC.

In this sample, this clonotype turned up a few times. This chain uses TRBV5-1 with TRBJ2-1; D is unclear. With 3 bases removed from V and 8 bases from J, the gap between germline ends came to 18 bases. The CDR3 has 15 amino acids. Germline loops: CDR1 SGHRS, CDR2 YFSETQ. The DNA for the CDR3 is TGCGCCAGCAGCTCCGGAAGGCTGCATTACGATGAGCAGTTCTTC. Protein product: CASSSGRLHYDEQFF.

The V call is TRBV10-3, the J call TRBJ1-2; no definite D call. The CDR3 spans 14 residues. CDR1 and CDR2 from the germline V gene are ENHRY and SYGVKD. V lost 6 bases and J lost 5, with 16 bases in between. CDR3 loop: CAISPSGAGYGYTF. The CDR3 nucleotides are TGTGCCATCAGCCCGTCAGGCGCGGGTTATGGCTACACCTTC.